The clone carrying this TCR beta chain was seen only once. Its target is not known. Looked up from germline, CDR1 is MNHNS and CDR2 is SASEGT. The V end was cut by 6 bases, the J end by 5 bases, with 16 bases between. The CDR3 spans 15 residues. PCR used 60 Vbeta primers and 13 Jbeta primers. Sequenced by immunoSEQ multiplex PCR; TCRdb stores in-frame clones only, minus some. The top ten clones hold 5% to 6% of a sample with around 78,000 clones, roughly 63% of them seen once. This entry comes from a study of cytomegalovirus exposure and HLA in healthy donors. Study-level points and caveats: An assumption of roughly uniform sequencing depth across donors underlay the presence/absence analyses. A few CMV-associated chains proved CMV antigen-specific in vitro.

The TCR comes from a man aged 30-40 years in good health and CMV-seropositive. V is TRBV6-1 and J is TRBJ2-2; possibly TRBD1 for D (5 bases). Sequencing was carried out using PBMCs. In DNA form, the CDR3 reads TGTGCCAGCAGGGGGTTTGAGACAGCAACCGGGGAGCTGTTTTTT. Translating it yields CASRGFETATGELFF.